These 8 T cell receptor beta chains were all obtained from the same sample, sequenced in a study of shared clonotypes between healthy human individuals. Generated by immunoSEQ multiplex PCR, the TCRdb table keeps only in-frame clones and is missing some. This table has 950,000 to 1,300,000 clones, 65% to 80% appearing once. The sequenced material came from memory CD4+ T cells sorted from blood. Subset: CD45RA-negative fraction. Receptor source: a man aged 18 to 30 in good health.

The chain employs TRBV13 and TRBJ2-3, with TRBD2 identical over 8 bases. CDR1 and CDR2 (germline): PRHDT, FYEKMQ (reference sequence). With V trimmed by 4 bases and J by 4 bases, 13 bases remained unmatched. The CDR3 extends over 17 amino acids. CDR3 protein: CASSSSGWREASDTQYF. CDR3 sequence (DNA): TGTGCCAGCAGCTCCTCTGGTTGGCGGGAGGCTTCAGATACGCAGTATTTT.

CDR3 sequence (DNA): TGTGCCAGCAGTGTCACCGACATCAGCTCACCCCTCCACTTT. Amino acids: CASSVTDISSPLHF. The chain recombines TRBV2 with TRBJ1-6; D not resolved. This CDR3 has 14 residues. V lost 4 bases and J lost 10, with 14 bases in between. The germline gives CDR1 SNHLY, CDR2 FYNNEI.

CDR3 in DNA: TGTGCCAGCAGACGCACCGGACAGTCGAACACTGAAGCTTTCTTT. It specifies CASRRTGQSNTEAFF. The V call is TRBV6-6, the J call TRBJ1-1; D perhaps matches TRBD1 (6 bases). Trimming shortened V by 6 bases and J by 1 base, and 15 bases separated the two germline ends. Germline CDR1 reads MNHNY; CDR2 reads SVGAGI (reference sequence). The CDR3 runs to 15 residues.

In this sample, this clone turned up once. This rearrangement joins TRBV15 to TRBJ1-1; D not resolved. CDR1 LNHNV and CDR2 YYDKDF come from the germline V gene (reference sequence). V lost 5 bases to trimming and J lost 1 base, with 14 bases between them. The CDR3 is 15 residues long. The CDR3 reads CATSPPRAGNTEAFF. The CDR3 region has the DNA TGTGCCACCAGCCCACCCCGAGCGGGGAACACTGAAGCTTTCTTT.

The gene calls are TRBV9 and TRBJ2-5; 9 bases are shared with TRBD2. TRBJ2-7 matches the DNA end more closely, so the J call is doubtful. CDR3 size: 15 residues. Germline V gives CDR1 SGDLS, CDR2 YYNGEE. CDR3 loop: CASSPLSGRGYEQYF. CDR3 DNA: TGTGCCAGCAGCCCCCTTAGCGGGAGAGGCTACGAGCAGTACTTC.

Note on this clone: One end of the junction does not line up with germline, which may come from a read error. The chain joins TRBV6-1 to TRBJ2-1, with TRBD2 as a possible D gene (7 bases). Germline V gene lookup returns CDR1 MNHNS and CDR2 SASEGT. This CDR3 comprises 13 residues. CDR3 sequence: CASSEEGGRRRLF. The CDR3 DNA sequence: TGTGCCAGCAGTGAAGAGGGGGGGCGCAGGAGGCTCTTC.

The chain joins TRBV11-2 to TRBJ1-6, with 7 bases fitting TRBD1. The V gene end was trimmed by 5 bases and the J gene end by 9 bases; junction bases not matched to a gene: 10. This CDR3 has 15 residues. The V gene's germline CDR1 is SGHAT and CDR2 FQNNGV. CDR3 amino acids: CASSLGTAASSPLHF. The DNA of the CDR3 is TGTGCCAGCAGCCTAGGGACAGCGGCCAGTTCACCCCTCCACTTT.

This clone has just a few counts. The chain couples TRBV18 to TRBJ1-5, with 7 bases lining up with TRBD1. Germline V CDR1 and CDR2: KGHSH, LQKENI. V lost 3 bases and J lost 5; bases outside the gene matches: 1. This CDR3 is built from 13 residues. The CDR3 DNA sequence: TGTGCCAGCTCACCGGGACAGCATCAGCCCCAGCATTTT. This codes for CASSPGQHQPQHF.